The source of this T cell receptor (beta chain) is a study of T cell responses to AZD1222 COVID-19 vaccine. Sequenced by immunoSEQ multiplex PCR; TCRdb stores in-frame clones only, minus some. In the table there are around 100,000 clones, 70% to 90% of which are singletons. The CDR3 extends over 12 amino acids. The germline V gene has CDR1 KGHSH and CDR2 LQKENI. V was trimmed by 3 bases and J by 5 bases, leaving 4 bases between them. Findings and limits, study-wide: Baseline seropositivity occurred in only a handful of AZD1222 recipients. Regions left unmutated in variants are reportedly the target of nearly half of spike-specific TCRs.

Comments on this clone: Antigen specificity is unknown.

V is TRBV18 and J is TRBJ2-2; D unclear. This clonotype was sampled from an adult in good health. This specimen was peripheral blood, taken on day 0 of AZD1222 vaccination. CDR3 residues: CASSPRTGELFF. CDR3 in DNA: TGTGCCAGCTCACCGAGGACCGGGGAGCTGTTTTTT.